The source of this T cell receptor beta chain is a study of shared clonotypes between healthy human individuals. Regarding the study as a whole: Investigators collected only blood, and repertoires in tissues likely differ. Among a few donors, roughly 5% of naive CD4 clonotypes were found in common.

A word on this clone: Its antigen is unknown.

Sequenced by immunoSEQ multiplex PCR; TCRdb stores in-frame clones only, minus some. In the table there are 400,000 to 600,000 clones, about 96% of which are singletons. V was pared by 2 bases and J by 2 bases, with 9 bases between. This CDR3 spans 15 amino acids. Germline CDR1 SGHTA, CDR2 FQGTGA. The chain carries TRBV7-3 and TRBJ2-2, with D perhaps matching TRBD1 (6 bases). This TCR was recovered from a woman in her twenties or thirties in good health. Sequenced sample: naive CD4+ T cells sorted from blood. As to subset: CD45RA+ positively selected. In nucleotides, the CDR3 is TGTGCCAGCAGCTTAGGGGGACAAAACACCGGGGAGCTGTTTTTT. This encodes CASSLGGQNTGELFF.